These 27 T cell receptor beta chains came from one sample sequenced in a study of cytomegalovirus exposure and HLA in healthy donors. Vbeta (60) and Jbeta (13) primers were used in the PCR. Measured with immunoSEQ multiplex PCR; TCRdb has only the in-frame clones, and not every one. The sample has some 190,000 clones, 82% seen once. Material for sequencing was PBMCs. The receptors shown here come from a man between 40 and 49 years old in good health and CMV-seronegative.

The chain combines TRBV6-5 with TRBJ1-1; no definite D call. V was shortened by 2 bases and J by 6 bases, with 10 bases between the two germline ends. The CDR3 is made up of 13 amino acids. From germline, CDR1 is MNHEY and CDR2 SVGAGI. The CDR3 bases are TGTGCCAGCAGTTACCGCACGGGGTCTGAAGCTTTCTTT. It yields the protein CASSYRTGSEAFF.

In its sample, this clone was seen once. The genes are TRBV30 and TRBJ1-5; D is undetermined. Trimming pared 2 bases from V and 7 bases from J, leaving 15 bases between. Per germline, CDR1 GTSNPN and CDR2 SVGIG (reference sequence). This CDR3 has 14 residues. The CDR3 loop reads CAWSSAVGGQPQHF. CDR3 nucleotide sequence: TGTGCCTGGAGTTCCGCCGTGGGAGGGCAGCCCCAGCATTTT.

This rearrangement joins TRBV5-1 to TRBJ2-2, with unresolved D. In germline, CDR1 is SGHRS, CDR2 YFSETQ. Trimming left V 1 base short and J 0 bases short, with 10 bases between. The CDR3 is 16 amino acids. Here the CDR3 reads CASSLYAIANTGELFF. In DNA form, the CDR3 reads TGCGCCAGCAGCTTGTATGCTATCGCGAACACCGGGGAGCTGTTTTTT.

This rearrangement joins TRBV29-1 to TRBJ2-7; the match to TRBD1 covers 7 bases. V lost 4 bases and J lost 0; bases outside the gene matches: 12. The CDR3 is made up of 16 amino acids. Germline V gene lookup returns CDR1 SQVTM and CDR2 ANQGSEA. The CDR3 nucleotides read TGCAGCGTTGGAGGATTCCGGCAGGGGGTCTCCTACGAGCAGTACTTC. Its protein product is CSVGGFRQGVSYEQYF.

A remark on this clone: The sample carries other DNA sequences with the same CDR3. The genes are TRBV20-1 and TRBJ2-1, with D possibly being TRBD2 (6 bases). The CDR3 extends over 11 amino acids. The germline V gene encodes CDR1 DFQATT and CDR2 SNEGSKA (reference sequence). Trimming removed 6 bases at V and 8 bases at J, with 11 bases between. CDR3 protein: CSASREDEQFF. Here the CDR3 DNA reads TGCAGTGCCAGTAGGGAGGATGAGCAGTTCTTC.

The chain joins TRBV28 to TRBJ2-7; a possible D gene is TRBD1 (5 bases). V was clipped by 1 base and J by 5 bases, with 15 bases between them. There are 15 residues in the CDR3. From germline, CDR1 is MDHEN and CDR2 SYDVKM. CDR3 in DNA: TGTGCCAGCAGTTTATCTTGGCAGGGTCTAAACGAGCAGTACTTC. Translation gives CASSLSWQGLNEQYF. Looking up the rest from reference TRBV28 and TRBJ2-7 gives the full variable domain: DVKVTQSSRYLVKRTGEKVFLECVQDMDHENMFWYRQDPGLGLRLIYFSYDVKMKEKGDIPEGYSVSREKKERFSLILESASTNQTSMYLCASSLSWQGLNEQYFGPGTRLTVT.

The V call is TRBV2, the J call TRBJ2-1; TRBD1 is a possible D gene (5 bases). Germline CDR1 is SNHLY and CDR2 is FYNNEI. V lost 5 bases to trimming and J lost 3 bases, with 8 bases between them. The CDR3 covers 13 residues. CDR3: CASSSQGYNEQFF. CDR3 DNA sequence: TGTGCCAGCAGTAGCCAGGGCTACAATGAGCAGTTCTTC.

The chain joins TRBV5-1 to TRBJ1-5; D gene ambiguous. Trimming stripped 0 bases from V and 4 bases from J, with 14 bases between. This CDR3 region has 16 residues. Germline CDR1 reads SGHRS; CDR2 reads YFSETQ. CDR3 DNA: TGCGCCAGCAGCTTGGGGGGATTTCGGGAAAATCAGCCCCAGCATTTT. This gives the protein CASSLGGFRENQPQHF.

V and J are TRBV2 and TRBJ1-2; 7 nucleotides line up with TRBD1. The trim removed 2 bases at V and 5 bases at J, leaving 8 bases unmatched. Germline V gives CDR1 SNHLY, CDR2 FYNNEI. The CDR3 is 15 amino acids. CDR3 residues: CASSEYRGRGYGYTF. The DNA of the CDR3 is TGTGCCAGCAGTGAATACAGGGGCAGGGGTTATGGCTACACCTTC.

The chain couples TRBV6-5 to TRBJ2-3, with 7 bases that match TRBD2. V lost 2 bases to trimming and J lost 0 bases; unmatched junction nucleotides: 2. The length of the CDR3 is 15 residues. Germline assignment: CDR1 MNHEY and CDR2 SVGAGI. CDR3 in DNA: TGTGCCAGCAGTTACGAGCGGGGAAGCACAGATACGCAGTATTTT. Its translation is CASSYERGSTDTQYF.

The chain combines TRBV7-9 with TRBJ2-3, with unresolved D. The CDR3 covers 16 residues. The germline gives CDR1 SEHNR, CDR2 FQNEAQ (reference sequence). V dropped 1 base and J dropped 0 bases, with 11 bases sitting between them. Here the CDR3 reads CASSLDGGRSTDTQYF. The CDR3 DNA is TGTGCCAGCAGCTTAGATGGCGGCAGAAGCACAGATACGCAGTATTTT.

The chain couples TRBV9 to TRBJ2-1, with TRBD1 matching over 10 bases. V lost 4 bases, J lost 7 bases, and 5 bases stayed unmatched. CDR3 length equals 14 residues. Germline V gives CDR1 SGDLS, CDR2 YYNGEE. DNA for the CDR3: TGTGCCAGCAGCCCTAGGGACAGGGGAAATGAGCAGTTCTTC. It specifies CASSPRDRGNEQFF.

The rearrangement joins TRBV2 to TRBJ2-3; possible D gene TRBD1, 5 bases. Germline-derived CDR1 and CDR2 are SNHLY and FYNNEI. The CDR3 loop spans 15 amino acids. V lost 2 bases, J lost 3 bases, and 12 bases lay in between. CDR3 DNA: TGTGCCAGCAGTGAACTTAGGGCAGGGACAGATACGCAGTATTTT. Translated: CASSELRAGTDTQYF.

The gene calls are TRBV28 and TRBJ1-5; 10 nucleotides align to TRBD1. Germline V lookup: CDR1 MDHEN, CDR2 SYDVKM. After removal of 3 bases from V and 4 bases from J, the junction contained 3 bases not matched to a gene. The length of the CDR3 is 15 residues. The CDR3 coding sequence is TGTGCCAGCAGTTTTCCGGGACAGGGGAATCAGCCCCAGCATTTT. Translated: CASSFPGQGNQPQHF.

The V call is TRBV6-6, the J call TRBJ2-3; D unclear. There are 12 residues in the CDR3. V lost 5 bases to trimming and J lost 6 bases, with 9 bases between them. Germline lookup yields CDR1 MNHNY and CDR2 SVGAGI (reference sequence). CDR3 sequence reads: CASSPNGDTQYF. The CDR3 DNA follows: TGTGCCAGCAGTCCCAACGGGGATACGCAGTATTTT.

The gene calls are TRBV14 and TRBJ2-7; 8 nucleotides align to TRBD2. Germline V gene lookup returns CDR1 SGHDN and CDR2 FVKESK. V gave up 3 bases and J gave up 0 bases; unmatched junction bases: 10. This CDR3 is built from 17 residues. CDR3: CASSQNVGGGPSYEQYF. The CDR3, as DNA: TGTGCCAGCAGCCAGAATGTGGGCGGGGGGCCCTCCTACGAGCAGTACTTC.

In DNA, the CDR3 is TGCGCCAGCAGCTCGACACAGGGCGTGGGCACAGATACGCAGTATTTT. It is translated as CASSSTQGVGTDTQYF. The chain uses TRBV5-1 and TRBJ2-3; maybe TRBD1 (6 bases). This CDR3 spans 16 amino acids. V lost 3 bases, J lost 1 base, and 15 bases lay in between. Germline V gene data show CDR1 as SGHRS and CDR2 as YFSETQ.

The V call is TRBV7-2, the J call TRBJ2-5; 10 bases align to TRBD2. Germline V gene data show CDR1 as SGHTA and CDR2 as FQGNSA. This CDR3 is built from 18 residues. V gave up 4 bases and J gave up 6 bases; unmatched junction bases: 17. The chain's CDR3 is CASSSPAASGGLGKTQYF. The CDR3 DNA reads TGTGCCAGCAGCTCCCCCGCGGCTAGCGGGGGATTAGGAAAGACCCAGTACTTC.

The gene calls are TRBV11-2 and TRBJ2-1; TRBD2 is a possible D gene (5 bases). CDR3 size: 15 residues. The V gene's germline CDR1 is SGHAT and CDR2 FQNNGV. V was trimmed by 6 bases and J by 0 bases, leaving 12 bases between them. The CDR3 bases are TGTGCCAGCAGACCCCGGGGATACTCCTACAATGAGCAGTTCTTC. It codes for CASRPRGYSYNEQFF.

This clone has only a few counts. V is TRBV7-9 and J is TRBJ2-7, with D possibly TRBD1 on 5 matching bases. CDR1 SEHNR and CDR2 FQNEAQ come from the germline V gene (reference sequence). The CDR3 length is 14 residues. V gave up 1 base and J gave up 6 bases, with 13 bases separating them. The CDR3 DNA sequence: TGTGCCAGCAGCTTAGAGGGGATCGGCGGCGAGCAGTACTTC. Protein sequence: CASSLEGIGGEQYF.

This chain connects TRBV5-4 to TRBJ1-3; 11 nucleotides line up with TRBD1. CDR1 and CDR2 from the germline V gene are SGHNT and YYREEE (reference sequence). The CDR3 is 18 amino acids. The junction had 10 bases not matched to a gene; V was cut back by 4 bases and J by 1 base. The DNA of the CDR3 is TGTGCCAGCAGCCAAATAGGGGACAGGGGGAATTCTGGAAACACCATATATTTT. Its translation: CASSQIGDRGNSGNTIYF.

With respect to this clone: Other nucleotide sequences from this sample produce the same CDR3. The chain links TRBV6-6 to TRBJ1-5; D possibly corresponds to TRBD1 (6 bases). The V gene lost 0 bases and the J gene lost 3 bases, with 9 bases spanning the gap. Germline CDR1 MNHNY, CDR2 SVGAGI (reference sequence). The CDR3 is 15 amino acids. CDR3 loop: CASSYSGGPNQPQHF. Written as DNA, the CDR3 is TGTGCCAGCAGTTACTCCGGGGGGCCCAATCAGCCCCAGCATTTT.

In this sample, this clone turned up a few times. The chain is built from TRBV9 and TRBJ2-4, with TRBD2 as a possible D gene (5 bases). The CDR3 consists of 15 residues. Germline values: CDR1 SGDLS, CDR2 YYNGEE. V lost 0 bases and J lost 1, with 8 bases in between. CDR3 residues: CASSVEPGAKNIQYF. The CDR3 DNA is TGTGCCAGCAGCGTAGAACCGGGGGCCAAAAACATTCAGTACTTC.

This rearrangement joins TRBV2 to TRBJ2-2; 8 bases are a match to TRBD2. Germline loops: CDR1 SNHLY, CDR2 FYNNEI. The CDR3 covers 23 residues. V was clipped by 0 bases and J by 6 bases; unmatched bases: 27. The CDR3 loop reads CASSEATAARTERGRTRAGELFF. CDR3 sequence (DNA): TGTGCCAGCAGTGAAGCCACGGCGGCACGGACTGAGCGGGGGAGGACTAGGGCCGGGGAGCTGTTTTTT.

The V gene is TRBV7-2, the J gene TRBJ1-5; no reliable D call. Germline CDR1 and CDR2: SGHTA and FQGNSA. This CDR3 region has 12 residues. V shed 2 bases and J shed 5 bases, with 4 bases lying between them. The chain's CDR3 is CASSLFDQPQHF. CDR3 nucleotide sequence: TGTGCCAGCAGCTTATTCGATCAGCCCCAGCATTTT.

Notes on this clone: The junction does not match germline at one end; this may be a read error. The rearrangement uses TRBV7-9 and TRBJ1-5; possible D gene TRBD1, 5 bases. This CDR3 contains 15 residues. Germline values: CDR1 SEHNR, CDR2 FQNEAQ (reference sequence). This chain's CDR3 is CSSSLGAGRNQPQHF. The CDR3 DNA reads TGTTCCAGCAGCTTAGGGGCAGGGCGAAATCAGCCCCAGCATTTT.

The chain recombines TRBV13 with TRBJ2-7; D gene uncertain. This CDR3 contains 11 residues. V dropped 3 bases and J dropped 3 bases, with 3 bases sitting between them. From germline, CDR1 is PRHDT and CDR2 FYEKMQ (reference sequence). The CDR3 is CASSFHYEQYF. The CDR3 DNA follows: TGTGCCAGCAGCTTTCACTACGAGCAGTACTTC.